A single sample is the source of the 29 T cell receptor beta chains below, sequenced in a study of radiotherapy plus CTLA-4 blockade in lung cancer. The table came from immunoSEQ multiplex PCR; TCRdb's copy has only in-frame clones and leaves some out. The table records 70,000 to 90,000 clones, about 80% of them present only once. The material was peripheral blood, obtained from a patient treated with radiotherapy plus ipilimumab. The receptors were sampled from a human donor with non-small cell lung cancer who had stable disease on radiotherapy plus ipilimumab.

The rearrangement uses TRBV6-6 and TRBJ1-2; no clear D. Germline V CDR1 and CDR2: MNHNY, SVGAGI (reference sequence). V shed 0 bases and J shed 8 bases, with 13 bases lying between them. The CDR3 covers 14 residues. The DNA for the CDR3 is TGTGCCAGCAGTTACTCAACGGCCGAGGGCGGCTACACCTTC. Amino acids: CASSYSTAEGGYTF.

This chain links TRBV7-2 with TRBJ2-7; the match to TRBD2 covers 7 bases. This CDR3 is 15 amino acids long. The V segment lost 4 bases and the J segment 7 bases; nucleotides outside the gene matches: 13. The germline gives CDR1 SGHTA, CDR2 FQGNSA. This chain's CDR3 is CASSSTGGRGVEQYF. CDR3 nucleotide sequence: TGTGCCAGCAGCTCTACGGGGGGACGGGGCGTGGAGCAGTACTTC.

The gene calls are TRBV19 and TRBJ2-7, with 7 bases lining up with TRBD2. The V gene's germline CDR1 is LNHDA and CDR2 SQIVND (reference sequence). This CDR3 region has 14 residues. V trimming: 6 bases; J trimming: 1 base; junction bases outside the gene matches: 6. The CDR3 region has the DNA TGTGCCAGTAGGCGCGGGAGAGGGTCCTACGAGCAGTACTTC. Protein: CASRRGRGSYEQYF.

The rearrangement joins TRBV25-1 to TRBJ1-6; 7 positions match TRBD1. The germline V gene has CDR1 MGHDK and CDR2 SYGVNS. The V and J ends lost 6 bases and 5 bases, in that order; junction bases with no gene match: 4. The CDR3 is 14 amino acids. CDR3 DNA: TGTGCCAGCAGGGGAGGGGGCGATAATTCACCCCTCCACTTT. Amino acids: CASRGGGDNSPLHF.

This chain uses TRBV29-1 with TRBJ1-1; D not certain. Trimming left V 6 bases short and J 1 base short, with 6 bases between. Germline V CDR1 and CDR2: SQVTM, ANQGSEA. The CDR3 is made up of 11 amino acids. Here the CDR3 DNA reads TGCAGCGTGGGCAGGAACACTGAAGCTTTCTTT. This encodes CSVGRNTEAFF.

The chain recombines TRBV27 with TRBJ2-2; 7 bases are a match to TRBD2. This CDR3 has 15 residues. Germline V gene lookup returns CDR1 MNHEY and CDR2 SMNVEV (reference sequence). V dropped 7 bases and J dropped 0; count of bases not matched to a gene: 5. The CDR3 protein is CASKGLAANTGELFF. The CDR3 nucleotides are TGTGCCAGCAAAGGTCTAGCGGCGAACACCGGGGAGCTGTTTTTT.

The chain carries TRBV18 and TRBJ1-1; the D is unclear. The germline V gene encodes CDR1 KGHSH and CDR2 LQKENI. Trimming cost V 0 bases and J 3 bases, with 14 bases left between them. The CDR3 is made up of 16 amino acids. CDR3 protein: CASSPPAAAIYTEAFF. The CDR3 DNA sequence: TGTGCCAGCTCACCACCGGCGGCAGCCATTTACACTGAAGCTTTCTTT.

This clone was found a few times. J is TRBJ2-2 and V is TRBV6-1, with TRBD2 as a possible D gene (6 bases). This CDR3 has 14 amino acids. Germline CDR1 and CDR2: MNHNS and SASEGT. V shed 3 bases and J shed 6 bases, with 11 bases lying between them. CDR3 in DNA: TGTGCCAGCAGTGACGCGGGCGGGGCCGGGGAGCTGTTTTTT. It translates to CASSDAGGAGELFF.

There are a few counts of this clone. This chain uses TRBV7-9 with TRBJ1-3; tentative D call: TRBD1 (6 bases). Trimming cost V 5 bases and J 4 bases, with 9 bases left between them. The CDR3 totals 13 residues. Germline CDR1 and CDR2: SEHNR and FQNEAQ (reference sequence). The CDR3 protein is CASSLGQGNTIYF. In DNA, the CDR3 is TGTGCCAGCAGCCTTGGACAGGGAAACACCATATATTTT.

The CDR3 DNA follows: TGTGCCTGGACCCCGGACAGACGGTTAGATACGCAGTATTTT. This translates into CAWTPDRRLDTQYF. The rearrangement uses TRBV30 and TRBJ2-3; D is possibly TRBD1 (6 bases). V was pared by 4 bases and J by 5 bases, with 16 bases between. The CDR3 is made up of 14 amino acids. Germline-derived CDR1 and CDR2 are GTSNPN and SVGIG (reference sequence). The full variable domain, rest sourced from reference TRBV30 and TRBJ2-3, is SQTIHQWPATLVQPVGSPLSLECTVEGTSNPNLYWYRQAAGRGLQLLFYSVGIGQISSEVPQNLSASRPQDRQFILSSKKLLLSDSGFYLCAWTPDRRLDTQYFGPGTRLTVL.

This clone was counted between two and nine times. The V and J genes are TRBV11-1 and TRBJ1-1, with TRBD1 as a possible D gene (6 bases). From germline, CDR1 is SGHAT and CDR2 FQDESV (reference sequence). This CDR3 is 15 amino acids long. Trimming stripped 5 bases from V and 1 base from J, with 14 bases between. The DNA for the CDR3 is TGTGCCAGCAGCCTACCGGGGGGCCAGAACACTGAAGCTTTCTTT. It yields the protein CASSLPGGQNTEAFF.

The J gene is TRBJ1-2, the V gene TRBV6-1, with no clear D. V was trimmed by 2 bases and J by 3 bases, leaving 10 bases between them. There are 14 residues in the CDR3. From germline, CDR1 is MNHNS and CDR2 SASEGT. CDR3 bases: TGTGCCAGCAGTGAACAGGAGGCCTACTATGGCTACACCTTC. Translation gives CASSEQEAYYGYTF.

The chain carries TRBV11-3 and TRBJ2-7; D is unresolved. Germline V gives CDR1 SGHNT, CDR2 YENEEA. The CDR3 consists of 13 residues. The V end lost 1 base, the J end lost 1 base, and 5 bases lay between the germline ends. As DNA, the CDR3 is TGTGCCAGCAGCTTAGGACGGTCCTACGAGCAGTACTTC. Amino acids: CASSLGRSYEQYF. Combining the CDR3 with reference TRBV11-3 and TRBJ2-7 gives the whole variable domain EAGVVQSPRYKIIEKKQPVAFWCNPISGHNTLYWYLQNLGQGPELLIRYENEEAVDDSQLPKDRFSAERLKGVDSTLKIQPAELGDSAVYLCASSLGRSYEQYFGPGTRLTVT.

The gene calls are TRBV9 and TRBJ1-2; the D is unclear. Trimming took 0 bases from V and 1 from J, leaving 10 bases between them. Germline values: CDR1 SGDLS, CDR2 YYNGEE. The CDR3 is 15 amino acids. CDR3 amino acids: CASSVGARGNYGYTF. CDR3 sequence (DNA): TGTGCCAGCAGCGTAGGCGCTCGGGGTAACTATGGCTACACCTTC.

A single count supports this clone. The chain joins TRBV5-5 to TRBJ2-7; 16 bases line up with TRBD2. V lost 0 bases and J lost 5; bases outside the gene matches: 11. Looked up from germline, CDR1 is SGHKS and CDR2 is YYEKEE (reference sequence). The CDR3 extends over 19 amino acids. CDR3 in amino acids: CASSLAKGGLAGGPDEQYF. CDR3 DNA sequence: TGTGCCAGCAGCTTGGCCAAGGGGGGACTAGCGGGAGGGCCAGACGAGCAGTACTTC.

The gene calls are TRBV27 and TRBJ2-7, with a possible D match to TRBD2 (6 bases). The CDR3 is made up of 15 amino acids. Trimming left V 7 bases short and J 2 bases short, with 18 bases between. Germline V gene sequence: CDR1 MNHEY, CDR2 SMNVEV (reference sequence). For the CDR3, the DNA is TGTGCCAGCACCTTAATTGCCGGGGGACCCTACGAGCAGTACTTC. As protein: CASTLIAGGPYEQYF.

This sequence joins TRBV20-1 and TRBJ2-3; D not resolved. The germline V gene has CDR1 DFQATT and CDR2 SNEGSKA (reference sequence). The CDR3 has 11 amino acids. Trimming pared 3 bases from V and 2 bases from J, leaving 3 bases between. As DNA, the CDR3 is TGCAGTGCTAGGGCCACAGATACGCAGTATTTT. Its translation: CSARATDTQYF.

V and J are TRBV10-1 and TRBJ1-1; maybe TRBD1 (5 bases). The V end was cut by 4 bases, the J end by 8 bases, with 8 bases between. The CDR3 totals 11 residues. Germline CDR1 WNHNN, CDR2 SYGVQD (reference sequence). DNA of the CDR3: TGCGCCAGCAGTGCCGACAGAGAAGCTTTCTTT. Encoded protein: CASSADREAFF.

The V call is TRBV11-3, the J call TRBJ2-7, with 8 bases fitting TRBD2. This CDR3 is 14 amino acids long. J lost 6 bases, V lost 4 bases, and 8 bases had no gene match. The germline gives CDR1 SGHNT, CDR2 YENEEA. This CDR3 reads CASSYSGGPGEQYF. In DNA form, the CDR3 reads TGTGCCAGCAGCTACTCGGGAGGGCCCGGCGAGCAGTACTTC.

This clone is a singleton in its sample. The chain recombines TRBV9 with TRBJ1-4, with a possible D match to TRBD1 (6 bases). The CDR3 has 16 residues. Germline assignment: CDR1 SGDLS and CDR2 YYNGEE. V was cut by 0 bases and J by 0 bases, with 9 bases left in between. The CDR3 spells CASSVAGATTNEKLFF. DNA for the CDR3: TGTGCCAGCAGCGTAGCAGGGGCGACAACTAATGAAAAACTGTTTTTT.

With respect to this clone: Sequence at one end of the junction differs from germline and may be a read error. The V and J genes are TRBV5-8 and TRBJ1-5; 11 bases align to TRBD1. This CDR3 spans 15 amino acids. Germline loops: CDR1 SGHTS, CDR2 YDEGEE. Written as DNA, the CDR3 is TGTGCCAGCAGTTTGGACAGGGGGCTAGGGAGGCCCCAGCATTTT. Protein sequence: CASSLDRGLGRPQHF.

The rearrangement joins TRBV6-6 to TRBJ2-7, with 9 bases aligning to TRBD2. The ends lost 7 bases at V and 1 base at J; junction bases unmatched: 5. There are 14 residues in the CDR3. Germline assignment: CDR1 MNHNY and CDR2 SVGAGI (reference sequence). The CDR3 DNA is TGTGCCAGCACCCCGACTAGCGGTTCCTACGAGCAGTACTTC. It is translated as CASTPTSGSYEQYF.

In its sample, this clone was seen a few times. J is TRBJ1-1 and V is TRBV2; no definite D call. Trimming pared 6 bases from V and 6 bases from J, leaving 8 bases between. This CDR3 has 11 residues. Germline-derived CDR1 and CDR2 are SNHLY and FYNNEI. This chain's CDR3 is CASRQEPEAFF. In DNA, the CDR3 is TGTGCCAGCAGGCAGGAGCCTGAAGCTTTCTTT. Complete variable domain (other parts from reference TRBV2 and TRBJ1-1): EPEVTQTPSHQVTQMGQEVILRCVPISNHLYFYWYRQILGQKVEFLVSFYNNEISEKSEIFDDQFSVERPDGSNFTLKIRSTKLEDSAMYFCASRQEPEAFFGQGTRLTVV.

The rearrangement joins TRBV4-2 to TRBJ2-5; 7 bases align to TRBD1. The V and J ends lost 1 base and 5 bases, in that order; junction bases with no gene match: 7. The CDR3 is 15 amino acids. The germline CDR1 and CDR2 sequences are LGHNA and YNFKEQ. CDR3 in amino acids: CASSQAGTGVETQYF. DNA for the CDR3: TGTGCCAGCAGCCAAGCCGGAACAGGGGTGGAGACCCAGTACTTC.

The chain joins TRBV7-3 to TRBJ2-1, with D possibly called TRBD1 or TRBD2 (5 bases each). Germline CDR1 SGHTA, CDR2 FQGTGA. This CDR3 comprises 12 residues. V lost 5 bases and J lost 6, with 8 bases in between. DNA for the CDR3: TGTGCCAGCAGCCCTGGGGGCAATGAGCAGTTCTTC. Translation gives CASSPGGNEQFF.

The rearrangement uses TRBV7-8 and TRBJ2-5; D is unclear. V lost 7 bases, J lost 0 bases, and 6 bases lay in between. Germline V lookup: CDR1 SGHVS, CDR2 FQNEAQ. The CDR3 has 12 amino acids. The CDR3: CASTGYQETQYF. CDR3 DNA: TGTGCCAGCACCGGGTACCAAGAGACCCAGTACTTC.

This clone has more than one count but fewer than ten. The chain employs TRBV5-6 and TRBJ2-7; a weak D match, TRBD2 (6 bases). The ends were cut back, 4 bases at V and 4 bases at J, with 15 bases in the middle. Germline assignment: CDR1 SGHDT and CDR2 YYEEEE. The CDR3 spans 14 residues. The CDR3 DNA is TGTGCCAGCAGCCCCCCGGGAGCCTCGTACGAGCAGTACTTC. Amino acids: CASSPPGASYEQYF. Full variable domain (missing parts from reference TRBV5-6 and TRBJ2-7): DAGVTQSPTHLIKTRGQQVTLRCSPKSGHDTVSWYQQALGQGPQFIFQYYEEEERQRGNFPDRFSGHQFPNYSSELNVNALLLGDSALYLCASSPPGASYEQYFGPGTRLTVT.

CDR3 nucleotide sequence: TGCAGCGTTGTCCAGGGCCTCTCTGGAAACACCATATATTTT. Protein product: CSVVQGLSGNTIYF. The chain has TRBV29-1 and TRBJ1-3; a possible D gene is TRBD1 (5 bases). V gave up 4 bases and J gave up 0 bases, with 10 bases separating them. The CDR3 runs 14 residues. The germline CDR1 and CDR2 sequences are SQVTM and ANQGSEA.

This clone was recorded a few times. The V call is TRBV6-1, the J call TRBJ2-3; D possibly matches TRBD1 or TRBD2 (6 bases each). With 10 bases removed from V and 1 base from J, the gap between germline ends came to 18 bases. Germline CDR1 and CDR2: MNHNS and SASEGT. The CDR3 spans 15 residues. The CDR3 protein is CATGDVWGGTDTQYF. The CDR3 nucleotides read TGTGCCACAGGGGACGTTTGGGGGGGCACAGATACGCAGTATTTT.